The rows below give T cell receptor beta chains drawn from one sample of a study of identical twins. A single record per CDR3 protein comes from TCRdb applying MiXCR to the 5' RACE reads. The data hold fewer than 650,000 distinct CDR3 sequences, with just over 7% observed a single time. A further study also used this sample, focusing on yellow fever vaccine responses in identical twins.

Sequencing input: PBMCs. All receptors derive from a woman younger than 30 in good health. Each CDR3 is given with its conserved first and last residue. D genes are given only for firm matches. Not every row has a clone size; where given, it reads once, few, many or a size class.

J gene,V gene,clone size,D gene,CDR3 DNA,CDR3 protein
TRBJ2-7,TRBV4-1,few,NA,TGCGCCAGCAGCCAAAGTCTTGGACTCCGGTTTATCTACGAGCAGTACTTC,CASSQSLGLRFIYEQYF
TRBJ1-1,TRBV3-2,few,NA,TGTGCCAGCGCAGGGGTCACTGAAGCTTTCTTT,CASAGVTEAFF
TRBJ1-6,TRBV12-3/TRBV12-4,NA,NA,TGTGCCAGCAGTTTAGTTGGGGGCTCACCCCTCCACTTT,CASSLVGGSPLHF
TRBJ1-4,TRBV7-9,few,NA,TGTGCCAGCAGCACCGACTCAGGGTCCGATGAAAAACTGTTTTTT,CASSTDSGSDEKLFF
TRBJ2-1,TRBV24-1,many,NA,TGTGCCACCAGTGATGGTGGCGGTGAGCAGTTCTTC,CATSDGGGEQFF
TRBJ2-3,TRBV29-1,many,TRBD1,TGCAGCGTTGACGGACAGGGCGCAGATACGCAGTATTTT,CSVDGQGADTQYF
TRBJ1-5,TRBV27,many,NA,TGTGCCAGCAGTTTTAGGGACACAAATCAGCCCCAGCATTTT,CASSFRDTNQPQHF
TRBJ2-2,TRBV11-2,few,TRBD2,TGTGCCAGCAGCTCGTGGACTAGCGGCGGGGAGCTGTTTTTT,CASSSWTSGGELFF
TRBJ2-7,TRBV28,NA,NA,TGTGCCAGCAGCACGCTAGCAGAGCGAAACATCTACGAGCAGTACTTC,CASSTLAERNIYEQYF
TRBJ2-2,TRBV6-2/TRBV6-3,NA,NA,TGTGCCAGCGCTAGCCCCTTTGAGAGGAACACCGGGGAGCTGTTTTTT,CASASPFERNTGELFF
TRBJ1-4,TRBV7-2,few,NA,TGTGCCAGCAGCCCTCGGGGGGGTGAAAAACTGTTTTTT,CASSPRGGEKLFF
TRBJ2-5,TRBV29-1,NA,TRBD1,TGCAGCGTCGAGGGACAGGGCACGGAGACCCAGTACTTC,CSVEGQGTETQYF
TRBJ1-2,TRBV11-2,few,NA,TGTGCCAGCAGCTTAGGGGGAACCCCAGATGGCTACACCTTC,CASSLGGTPDGYTF
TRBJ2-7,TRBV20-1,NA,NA,TGCAGTGCAAACCGAGGGGCGGAGGCCTACGAGCAGTACTTC,CSANRGAEAYEQYF
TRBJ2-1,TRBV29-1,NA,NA,TGCAGCGGGATTAGCGGAGGGGAACCGTTCTTC,CSGISGGEPFF
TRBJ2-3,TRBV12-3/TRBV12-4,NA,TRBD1,TGTGCCAGCGTCAACCGAGACAGGGGGAGAGATACGCAGTATTTT,CASVNRDRGRDTQYF
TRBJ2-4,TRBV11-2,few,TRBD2,TGTGCCAGCAGCTCATCGCGGGGGGGTACCAAAAACATTCAGTACTTC,CASSSSRGGTKNIQYF
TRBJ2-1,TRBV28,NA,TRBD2,TGTGCCAGCAGCCACAGCGGGAGTAGAGACAATGAGCAGTTCTTC,CASSHSGSRDNEQFF
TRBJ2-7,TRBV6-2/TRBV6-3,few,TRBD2,TGTGCCAGCAGTTACTCGATCAGCGGGAGGGGCGAGCAGTACTTC,CASSYSISGRGEQYF
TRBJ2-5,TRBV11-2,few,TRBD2,TGTGCCAGCAGGGTCCTAGCGGGGGGGCCTAAAAGAGAGACCCAGTACTTC,CASRVLAGGPKRETQYF
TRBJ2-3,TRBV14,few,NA,TGTGCCAGCAGCCAAGTAGGTCTCTGGCGGGGAAGCACTGATACGCAGTATTTT,CASSQVGLWRGSTDTQYF
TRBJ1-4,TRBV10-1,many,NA,TGCGCCGACAAGACAGAGGTTGCAACTAATGAAAAACTGTTTTTT,CADKTEVATNEKLFF
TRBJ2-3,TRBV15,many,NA,TGTGCCACCAGCACCCCCGGGCACCTAAGCACAGATACGCAGTATTTT,CATSTPGHLSTDTQYF
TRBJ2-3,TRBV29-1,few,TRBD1,TGCAGCGTAAAACAGGGGAAAGATACGCAGTATTTT,CSVKQGKDTQYF
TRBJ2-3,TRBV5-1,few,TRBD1,TGCGCCAGCAGCTTGGAGGGACAGGGGGTCGCAGATACGCAGTATTTT,CASSLEGQGVADTQYF
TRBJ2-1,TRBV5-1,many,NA,TGCGCCAGCAGCTTGCCTACTAGCAATGAGCAGTTCTTC,CASSLPTSNEQFF
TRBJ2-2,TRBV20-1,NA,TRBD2,TGCAGTGCAACTTCTAGCGGGGGGACCGGGGAGCTGTTTTTT,CSATSSGGTGELFF
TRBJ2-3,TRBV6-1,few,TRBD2,TGTGCCAGCACCCTAACAAGCGGGAAGGGGTCAGATACGCAGTATTTT,CASTLTSGKGSDTQYF